Below, one T cell receptor beta chain is given with its context. Its antigen is currently not known. Library preparation used the immunoSEQ multiplex PCR assay. For the multiplex PCR, a mixture combining 60 forward primers for TCR Vbeta segments and 13 reverse primers for TCR Jbeta segments was used. The CDR3 region of rearranged TCR beta genes was amplified from genomic DNA with a multiplex PCR assay. Amplified TCR beta libraries were sequenced as 87-base-pair reads on the Illumina HiSeq System. Regarding the original processing steps: A later analysis counted approximately 84 million unique TCR beta chains across the 666 repertoires, and around 12 million of these chains were shared by at least two donors. Raw reads were error-corrected and collapsed into unique sequences with a nearest-neighbor algorithm that merged closely related sequences to remove PCR and sequencing errors. To assign V, D and J gene segments, CDR3 sequences were aligned to IMGT reference sequences. For a sequence to be retained, a match of at least six nucleotides to both a V gene segment and a J gene segment was required. Rearrangements were called productive when the CDR3 lacked stop codons and stayed in frame with V and J; all others were non-productive. Following IMGT convention, CDR3 was defined as the stretch from the second conserved V-encoded cysteine to the conserved J-encoded phenylalanine. In an earlier analysis of roughly 610 of the donors, sequences lacking an unambiguous match to a single V gene segment were excluded. In an earlier analysis of a few hundred of the donors, a V segment was called functional when productive rearrangements were above 56.7%, and segregating when the standard deviation between donors exceeded 5%. To diagnose cytomegalovirus status from the catalog of TCR beta chain sequences, a statistical classification framework was built. V and J gene assignment, in a later analysis, came from comparing TCR nucleotide sequences with IMGT/GENE-DB human TR gene sequences. The TCRdist pipeline was used in a later analysis to assign CDR3 sequences and most-parsimonious VDJ recombination scenarios. In a later analysis, each TCR beta chain was defined by its CDR3 amino acid sequence together with its V-gene family, and reads lacking a unique V-gene family were excluded. As a way to deal with suspected cross-contamination and a sequencing artifact, a later analysis dropped 450 to 700 nucleotide sequences that were highly shared and had low generation probability. A later analysis calculated a clonal expansion index for each public chain from normalized within-repertoire ranks of inferred template counts. In a later analysis, generation probabilities were computed using a VDJ recombination model fitted to out-of-frame rearrangements, and the results were checked against IGoR. Hypergeometric tests were used in a later analysis to score TCR-TCR, TCR-HLA and TCR-CMV co-occurrence, with a repertoire-size bias correction applied to the TCR pairs. To estimate false discovery rates, a later analysis permuted the HLA or CMV assignments 20 times. In a later analysis, co-occurring TCRs were grouped with DBSCAN, and TCRdist sequence similarity was added when clustering was performed within HLA-allele-positive subsets. Repertoires with fewer than 30,000 or more than 120,000 public chains were left out of co-occurrence clustering, as were a handful of repertoires with anomalous nucleotide sharing. TCRdb took over this immuneACCESS table, retaining in-frame rearrangements with V and J assigned. Such tables are incomplete; in checked studies, under half of the missing clones stem from an unresolved V gene, and the remainder is unexplained. V and J calls plus clone size are reproduced from that table; the DNA served to infer D and trimming. The sample's table covers around 150,000 clones. The ten largest clones take up 2% to 3% of the sample.

In total, 666 healthy bone marrow donors made up the cohort. Cohort members were all nominally healthy when sampled, although unrecorded immune exposures were likely present. The donor tested CMV seronegative and was one of the 352 seronegative cohort members. A peripheral blood sample was provided by each donor, and peripheral blood mononuclear cells were used for TCR beta sequencing. The Qiagen DNeasy Blood Extraction Kit was used to extract genomic DNA from the blood cell samples. These data originate in a study of cytomegalovirus exposure and HLA in healthy donors (TCRdb year 2017). Regarding the study in general: An earlier analysis of approximately 550 of the donors reported about 250 Gb of sequence data and 100 million to 130 million unique TCR beta sequences from some 180 million T cells. Around 300 gigabases of sequencing data and 70 million to 85 million unique TCR sequences were included in an early release covering under 650 HLA-typed donors. Of the roughly 400 genotyped donors, 65% to 90% were placed in the genetic ancestry cluster associated with self-reported Caucasian donors. The study aimed to test whether cataloging public T cell receptors could reveal signatures of past pathogen exposure. Using immunosequencing, the study profiled T cell repertoires from roughly 650 subjects and related those repertoires to cytomegalovirus serostatus. Besides the first cohort of approximately 670 subjects, a separate validation cohort made up of 120 different subjects was used. The study combined high-throughput TCR immunosequencing, statistical association of individual TCRs with disease status, and machine learning to predict cytomegalovirus infection status. In a later analysis, previously published TCR beta repertoires from about 640 donors were re-analyzed and high-resolution HLA genotyping was added so that TCR occurrence patterns could be studied. Rather than using new phenotypic data, the later analysis identified candidate immune exposures from TCR beta sequences and from how often those sequences occurred across donors. An earlier analysis of around 580 of the donors used high-throughput TCR beta sequencing to judge whether each TCR beta V gene segment behaved as functional or pseudogenic. Donor age, sex, ethnicity and CMV serostatus were collected together with the repertoire data. In a later genetic analysis, genome-wide SNP genotypes for 398 of the 666 donors were used, and that subset was treated as a discovery cohort. All discovery cohort repertoires had been generated on a single sequencing platform. HLA typing included class I and class II loci at four-digit resolution. Typing coverage varied by locus: roughly 620-630 donors for A, B, C, DRB1 and DQB1; around 560 for DQA1; nearly 610 for DPA1; roughly 450 for DPB1. Because of strong linkage in the cohort, roughly five DR-DQ haplotypes were treated as single units for association and clustering. Among some 400 genotyped donors of the cohort, an average of roughly 230,000 unique TCR beta nucleotide sequences was sequenced per donor, of which 15% to 20% were non-productive.

General findings and caveats noted by the study authors: In vitro tests confirmed that a few of the cytomegalovirus-associated TCR beta chains recognize cytomegalovirus antigens. Assigning TCR associations to individual alleles was difficult when HLA alleles, especially DR and DQ, strongly co-occurred. The authors suggested that the approach could potentially be generalized to other disease states and immunological phenotypes. Correlated functional status among segregating V segments might reflect linkage disequilibrium, but an unknown experimental factor could not be ruled out. This cohort had only TCR beta chains sequenced, and the lack of alpha or paired-chain data limited which features could be detected. Roughly uniform sequencing depth across donors was assumed in presence/absence analyses, although this assumption may not hold. A cluster of highly shared sequence variants was judged likely to be a technical artifact of the sequencing pipeline. An association between a missense DCLRE1C variant and V-gene and J-gene trimming of TCR beta chains was found in a later genetic analysis and replicated in an independent cohort. In a later analysis, HLA-associated TCR beta chains showed more clonal expansion and lower generation probabilities than non-associated chains that were equally common. Most CMV-associated TCR beta chains appeared to be HLA-restricted in a later analysis, and the HLA associations seemed to be driven largely by CMV exposure. Compared with the approximately 710-donor mean, donors in an Asian-associated ancestry cluster had fewer N-insertions in productive TCRs, according to a later genetic analysis. The study gave a list of 150 to 200 TCR beta chains associated with cytomegalovirus. The 87-base-pair reads could not distinguish some IMGT-functional V segments, including TRBV6-2 and TRBV6-3, so those segments were excluded. Because some donors lacked HLA typing at each locus, the association tests relied only on the typed subset. The earlier analysis of around 600 of the donors excluded seventeen rarely observed V segments, including chromosome 9 orphons, because counts were too low. Most TCR sequences were observed very rarely across donors, whereas some public TCRs were present in many individuals. An earlier analysis of roughly 570 of the donors showed that most TCR beta V segments appeared in productive rearrangements either about 87% or about 30% of the time, which broadly matched IMGT annotations. Specific HLA alleles were associated with 18,000 or so TCR beta sequences at a false discovery rate of 0.05 in a later analysis. A further reported finding was that TCR beta sequences accurately predicted the HLA-A and HLA-B alleles for most subjects in the first cohort. Cytomegalovirus status was reported to be diagnosed by the classifier with high specificity and sensitivity in both the original and validation cohorts. A later analysis reported that several top co-occurrence clusters appeared linked to parvovirus B19, influenza, CMV and Epstein-Barr virus. A later analysis found that TCR association rates varied across HLA loci, with DRB1 alleles showing the most associated TCRs and HLA-C alleles the fewest. The only immune exposure information available for the cohort was CMV serostatus.

According to the germline V gene, CDR1 reads MDHEN and CDR2 reads SYDVKM. Germline trimming: 3 bases from V, 2 bases from J; junction bases outside gene matches: 1. The CDR3 numbers 13 residues from cysteine through phenylalanine. The entry retains the CDR3 DNA only, 39 bases that are in frame from base 1. The TCR originated in a man aged 40-55 years in good health and CMV-seronegative. The sequencing input was PBMCs. This sequence uses TRBV28 and TRBJ2-7, and TRBD1 aligns with 7 junction nucleotides. The nucleotide sequence is TGTGCCAGCAGTTTTCAGGGGGCCTACGAGCAGTACTTC. Translated, it gives CASSFQGAYEQYF.